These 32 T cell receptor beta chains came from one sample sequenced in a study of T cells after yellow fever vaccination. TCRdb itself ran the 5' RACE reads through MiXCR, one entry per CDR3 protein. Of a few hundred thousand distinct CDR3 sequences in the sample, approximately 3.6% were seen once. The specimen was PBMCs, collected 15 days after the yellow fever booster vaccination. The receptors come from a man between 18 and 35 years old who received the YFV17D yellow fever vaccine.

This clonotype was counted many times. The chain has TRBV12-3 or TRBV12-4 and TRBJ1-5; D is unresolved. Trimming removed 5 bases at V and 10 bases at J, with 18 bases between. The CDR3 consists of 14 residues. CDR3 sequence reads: CASSTNGVLTPQHF. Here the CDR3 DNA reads TGTGCCAGCAGTACAAACGGGGTACTCACCCCCCAGCATTTT.

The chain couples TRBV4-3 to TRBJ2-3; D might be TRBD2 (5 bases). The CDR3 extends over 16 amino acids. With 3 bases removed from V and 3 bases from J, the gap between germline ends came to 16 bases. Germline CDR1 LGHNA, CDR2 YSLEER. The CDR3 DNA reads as TGCGCCAGCAGCCAGGAGGCTATCGTGGGTACAGATACGCAGTATTTT. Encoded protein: CASSQEAIVGTDTQYF.

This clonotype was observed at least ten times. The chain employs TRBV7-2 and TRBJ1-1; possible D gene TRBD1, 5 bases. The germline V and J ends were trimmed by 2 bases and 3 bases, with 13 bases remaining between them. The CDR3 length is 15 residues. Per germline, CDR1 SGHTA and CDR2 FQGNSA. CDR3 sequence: CASSLSRGVDTEAFF. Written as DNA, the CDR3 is TGTGCCAGCAGCTTATCCCGAGGGGTGGACACTGAAGCTTTCTTT.

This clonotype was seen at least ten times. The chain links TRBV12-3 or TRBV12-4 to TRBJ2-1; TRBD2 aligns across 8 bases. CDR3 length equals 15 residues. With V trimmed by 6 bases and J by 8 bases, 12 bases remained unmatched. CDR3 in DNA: TGTGCCAGCAGCTGGGGTAGCGGGGCGATGGATGAGCAGTTCTTC. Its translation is CASSWGSGAMDEQFF.

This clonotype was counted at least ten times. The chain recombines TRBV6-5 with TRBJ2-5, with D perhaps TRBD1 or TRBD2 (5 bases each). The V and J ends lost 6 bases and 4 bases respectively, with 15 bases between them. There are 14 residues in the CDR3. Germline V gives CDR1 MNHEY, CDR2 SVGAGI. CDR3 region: CASSSPERGETQYF. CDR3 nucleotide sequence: TGTGCCAGCAGCAGCCCTGAGAGGGGAGAGACCCAGTACTTC.

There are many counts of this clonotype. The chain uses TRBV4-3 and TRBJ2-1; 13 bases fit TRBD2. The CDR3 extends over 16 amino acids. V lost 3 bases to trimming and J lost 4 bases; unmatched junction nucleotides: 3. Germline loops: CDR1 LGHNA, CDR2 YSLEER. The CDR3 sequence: CASSQVGLAGYNEQFF. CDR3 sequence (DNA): TGCGCCAGCAGCCAGGTGGGACTAGCGGGGTACAATGAGCAGTTCTTC.

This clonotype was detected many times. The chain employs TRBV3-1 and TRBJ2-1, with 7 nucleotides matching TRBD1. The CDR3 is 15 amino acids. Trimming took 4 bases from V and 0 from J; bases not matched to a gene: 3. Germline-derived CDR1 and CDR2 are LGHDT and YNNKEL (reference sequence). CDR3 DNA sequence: TGTGCCAGCAGCCGCCGGGACAGCTCCTACAATGAGCAGTTCTTC. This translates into CASSRRDSSYNEQFF.

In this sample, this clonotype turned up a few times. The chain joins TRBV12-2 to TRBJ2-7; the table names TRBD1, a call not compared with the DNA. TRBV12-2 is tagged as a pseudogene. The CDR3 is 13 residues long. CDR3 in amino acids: CASRYLTGSEQYV. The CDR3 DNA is TGTGCAAGTCGTTATCTAACAGGGAGCGAGCAGTACGTC.

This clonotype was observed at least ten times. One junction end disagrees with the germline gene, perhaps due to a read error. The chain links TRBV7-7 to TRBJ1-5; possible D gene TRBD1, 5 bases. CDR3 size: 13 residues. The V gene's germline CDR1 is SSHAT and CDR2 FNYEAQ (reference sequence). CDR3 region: CASSLGTDQPQHF. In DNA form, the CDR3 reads TGTGCTAGCAGCTTAGGGACCGATCAGCCCCAGCATTTT.

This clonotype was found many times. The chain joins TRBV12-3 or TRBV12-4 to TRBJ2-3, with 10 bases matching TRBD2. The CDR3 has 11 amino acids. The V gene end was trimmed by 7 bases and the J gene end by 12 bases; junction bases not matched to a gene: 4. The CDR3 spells CASKGLASQYF. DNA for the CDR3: TGTGCCAGCAAGGGACTAGCGAGTCAGTATTTT.

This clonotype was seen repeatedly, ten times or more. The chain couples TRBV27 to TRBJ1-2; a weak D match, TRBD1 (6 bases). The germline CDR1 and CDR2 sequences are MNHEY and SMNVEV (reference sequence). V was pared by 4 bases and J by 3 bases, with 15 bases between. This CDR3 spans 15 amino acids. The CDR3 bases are TGTGCCAGCAGTTCTCGACAGGCGGGATACTATGGCTACACCTTC. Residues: CASSSRQAGYYGYTF.

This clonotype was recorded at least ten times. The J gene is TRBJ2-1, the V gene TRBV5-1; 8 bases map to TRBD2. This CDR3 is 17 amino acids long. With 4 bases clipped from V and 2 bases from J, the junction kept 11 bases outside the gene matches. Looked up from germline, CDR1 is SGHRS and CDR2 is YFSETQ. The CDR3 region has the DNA TGCGCCAGCAGCCAAATTGAAGCGGGGGCCCCCTACAATGAGCAGTTCTTC. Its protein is CASSQIEAGAPYNEQFF. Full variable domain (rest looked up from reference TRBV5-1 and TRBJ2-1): KAGVTQTPRYLIKTRGQQVTLSCSPISGHRSVSWYQQTPGQGLQFLFEYFSETQRNKGNFPGRFSGRQFSNSRSEMNVSTLELGDSALYLCASSQIEAGAPYNEQFFGPGTRLTVL.

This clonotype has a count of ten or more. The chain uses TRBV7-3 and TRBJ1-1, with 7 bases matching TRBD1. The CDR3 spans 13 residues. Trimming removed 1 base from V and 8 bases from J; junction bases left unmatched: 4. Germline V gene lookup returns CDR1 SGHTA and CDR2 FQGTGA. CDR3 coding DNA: TGTGCCAGCAGCTTAATGGCAGGGGGAGAAGCTTTCTTT. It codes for CASSLMAGGEAFF. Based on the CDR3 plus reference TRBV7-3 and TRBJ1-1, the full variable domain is GAGVSQTPSNKVTEKGKYVELRCDPISGHTALYWYRQSLGQGPEFLIYFQGTGAADDSGLPNDRFFAVRPEGSVSTLKIQRTERGDSAVYLCASSLMAGGEAFFGQGTRLTVV.

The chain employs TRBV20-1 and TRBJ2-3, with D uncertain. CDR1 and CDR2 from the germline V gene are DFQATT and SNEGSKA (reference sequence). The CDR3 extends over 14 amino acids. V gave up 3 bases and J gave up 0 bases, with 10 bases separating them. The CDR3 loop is CSASTRRSTDTQYF. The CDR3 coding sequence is TGCAGTGCTAGTACCCGCCGGAGCACAGATACGCAGTATTTT.

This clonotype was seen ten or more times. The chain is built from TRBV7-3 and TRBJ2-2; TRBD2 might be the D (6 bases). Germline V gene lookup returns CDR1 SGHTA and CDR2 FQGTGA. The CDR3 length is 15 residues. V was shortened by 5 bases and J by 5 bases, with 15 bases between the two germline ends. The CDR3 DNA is TGTGCCAGCAGCCCCGACGCGGGGCGGACCGGGGAGCTGTTTTTT. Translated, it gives CASSPDAGRTGELFF.

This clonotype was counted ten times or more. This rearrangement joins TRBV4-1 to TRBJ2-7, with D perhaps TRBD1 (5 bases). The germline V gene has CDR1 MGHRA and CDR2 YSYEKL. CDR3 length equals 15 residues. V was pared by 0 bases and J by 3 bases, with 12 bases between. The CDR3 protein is CASSQDFRTHYEQYF. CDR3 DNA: TGCGCCAGCAGCCAAGATTTCAGGACACACTACGAGCAGTACTTC.

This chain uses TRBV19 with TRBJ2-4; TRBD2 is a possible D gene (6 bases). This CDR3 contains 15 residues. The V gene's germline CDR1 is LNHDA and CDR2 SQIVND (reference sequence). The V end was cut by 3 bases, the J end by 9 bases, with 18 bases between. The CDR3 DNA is TGTGCCAGTAGTATCACAGCGGGCGCCGGGGGCATTCAGTACTTC. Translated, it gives CASSITAGAGGIQYF.

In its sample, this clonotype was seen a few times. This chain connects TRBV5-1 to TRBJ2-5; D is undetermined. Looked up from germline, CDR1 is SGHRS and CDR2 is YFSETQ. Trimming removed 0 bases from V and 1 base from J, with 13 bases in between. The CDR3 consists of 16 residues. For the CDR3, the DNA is TGCGCCAGCAGCTTGGGAGGTTTGAGGTCCCAAGAGACCCAGTACTTC. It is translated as CASSLGGLRSQETQYF.

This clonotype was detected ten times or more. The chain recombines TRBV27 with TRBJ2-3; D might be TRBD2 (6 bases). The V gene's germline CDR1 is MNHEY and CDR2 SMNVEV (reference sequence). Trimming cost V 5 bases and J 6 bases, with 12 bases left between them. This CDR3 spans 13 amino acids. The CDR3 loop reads CASSLGTADTQYF. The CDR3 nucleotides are TGTGCCAGCAGTCTCGGGACTGCCGATACGCAGTATTTT.

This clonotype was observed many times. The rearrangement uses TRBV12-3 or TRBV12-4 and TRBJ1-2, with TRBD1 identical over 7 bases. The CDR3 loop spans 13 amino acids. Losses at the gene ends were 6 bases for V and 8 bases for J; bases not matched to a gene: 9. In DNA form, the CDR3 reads TGTGCCAGCAGCCTAGGACAGGACAGGGGCTACACCTTC. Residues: CASSLGQDRGYTF.

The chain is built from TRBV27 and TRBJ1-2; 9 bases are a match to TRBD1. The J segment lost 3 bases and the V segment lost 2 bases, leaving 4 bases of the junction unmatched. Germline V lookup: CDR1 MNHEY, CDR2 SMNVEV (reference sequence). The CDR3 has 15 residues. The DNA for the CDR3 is TGTGCCAGCAGTTTAATTACAGGGGGCTACTATGGCTACACCTTC. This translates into CASSLITGGYYGYTF.

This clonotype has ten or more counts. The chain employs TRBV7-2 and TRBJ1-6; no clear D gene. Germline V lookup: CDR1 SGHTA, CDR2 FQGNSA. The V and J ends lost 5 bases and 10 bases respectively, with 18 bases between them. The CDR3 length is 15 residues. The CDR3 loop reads CASSQEGGSNSPLHF. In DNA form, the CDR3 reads TGTGCCAGCAGCCAAGAGGGAGGGTCGAACTCACCCCTCCACTTT.

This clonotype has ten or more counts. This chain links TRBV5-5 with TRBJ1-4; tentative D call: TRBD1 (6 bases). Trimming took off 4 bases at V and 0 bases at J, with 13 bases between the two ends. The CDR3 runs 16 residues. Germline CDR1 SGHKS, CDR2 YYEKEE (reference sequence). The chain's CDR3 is CASSPGQLSTNEKLFF. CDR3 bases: TGTGCCAGCAGCCCGGGACAACTCTCAACTAATGAAAAACTGTTTTTT.

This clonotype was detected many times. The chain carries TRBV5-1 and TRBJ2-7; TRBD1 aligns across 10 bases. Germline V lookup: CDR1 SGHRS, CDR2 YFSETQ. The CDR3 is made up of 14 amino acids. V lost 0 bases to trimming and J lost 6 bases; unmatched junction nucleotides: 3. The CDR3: CASSLGDRGAEQYV. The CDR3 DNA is TGCGCCAGCAGCTTGGGGGACAGGGGAGCCGAGCAGTACGTC.

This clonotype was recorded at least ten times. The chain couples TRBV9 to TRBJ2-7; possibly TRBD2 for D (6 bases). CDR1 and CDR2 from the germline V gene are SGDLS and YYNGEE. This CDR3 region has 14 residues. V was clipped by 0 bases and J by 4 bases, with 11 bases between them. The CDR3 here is CASSVGGTLYEQYF. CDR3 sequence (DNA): TGTGCCAGCAGCGTAGGGGGGACTCTGTACGAGCAGTACTTC.

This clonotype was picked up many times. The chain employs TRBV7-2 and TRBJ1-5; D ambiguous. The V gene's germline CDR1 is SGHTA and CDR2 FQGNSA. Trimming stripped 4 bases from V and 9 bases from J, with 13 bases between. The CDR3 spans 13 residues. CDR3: CASSSNRIGPQHF. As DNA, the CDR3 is TGTGCCAGCAGCTCCAATAGGATTGGGCCCCAGCATTTT. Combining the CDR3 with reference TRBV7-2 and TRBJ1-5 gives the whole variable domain GAGVSQSPSNKVTEKGKDVELRCDPISGHTALYWYRQSLGQGLEFLIYFQGNSAPDKSGLPSDRFSAERTGGSVSTLTIQRTQQEDSAVYLCASSSNRIGPQHFGDGTRLSIL.

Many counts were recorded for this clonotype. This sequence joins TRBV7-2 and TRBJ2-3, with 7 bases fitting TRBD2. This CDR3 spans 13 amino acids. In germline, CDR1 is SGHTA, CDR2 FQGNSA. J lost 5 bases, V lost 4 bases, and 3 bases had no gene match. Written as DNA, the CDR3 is TGTGCCAGCAGCTATATAGCGGGAGATACGCAGTATTTT. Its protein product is CASSYIAGDTQYF.

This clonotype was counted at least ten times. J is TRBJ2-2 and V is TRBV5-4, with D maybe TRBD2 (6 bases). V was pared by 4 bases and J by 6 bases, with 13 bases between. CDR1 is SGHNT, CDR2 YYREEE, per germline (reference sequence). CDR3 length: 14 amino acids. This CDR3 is CASSGGDIAGELFF. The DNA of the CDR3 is TGTGCCAGCAGCGGAGGGGATATCGCCGGGGAGCTGTTTTTT.

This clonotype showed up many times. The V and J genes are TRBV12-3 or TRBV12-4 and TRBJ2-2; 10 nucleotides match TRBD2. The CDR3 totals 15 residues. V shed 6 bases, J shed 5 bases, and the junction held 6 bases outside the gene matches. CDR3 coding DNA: TGTGCCAGCAGAGAAGCGGGGGGGTTAACCGGGGAGCTGTTTTTT. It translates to CASREAGGLTGELFF.

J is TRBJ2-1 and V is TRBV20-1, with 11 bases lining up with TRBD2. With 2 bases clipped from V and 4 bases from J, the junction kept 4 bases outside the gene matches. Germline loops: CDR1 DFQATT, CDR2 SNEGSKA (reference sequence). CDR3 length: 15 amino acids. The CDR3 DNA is TGCAGTGCTAGACCCCTAGCGGGGGGATACAATGAGCAGTTCTTC. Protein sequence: CSARPLAGGYNEQFF.

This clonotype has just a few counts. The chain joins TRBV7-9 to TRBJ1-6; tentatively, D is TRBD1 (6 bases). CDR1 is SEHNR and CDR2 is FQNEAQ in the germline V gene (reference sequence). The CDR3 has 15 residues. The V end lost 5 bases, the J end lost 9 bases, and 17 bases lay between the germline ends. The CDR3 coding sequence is TGTGCCAGCAGCCCAAGGGAACAGGGCGGTTCACCCCTCCACTTT. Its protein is CASSPREQGGSPLHF.

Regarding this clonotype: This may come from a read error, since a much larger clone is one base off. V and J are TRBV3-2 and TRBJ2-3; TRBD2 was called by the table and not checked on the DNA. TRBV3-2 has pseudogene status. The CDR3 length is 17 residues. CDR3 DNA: TGTGGCAGCAGCCACCGGACTAGCGGGGGGTGCACAGATACGCAGTATTTT. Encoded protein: CGSSHRTSGGCTDTQYF.